The T cell receptor beta chain under discussion was sequenced for a study of cytomegalovirus exposure and HLA in healthy donors. General study points: Overall, under 200 TCR beta chains were annotated as cytomegalovirus-associated. Most TCR sequences showed up rarely, but some public TCRs showed up in many donors.

This table comes from immunoSEQ multiplex PCR, and its TCRdb copy is limited to in-frame clones, with some not included. The table includes about 140,000 clones, just over 85% detected once. The V gene's germline CDR1 is MDHEN and CDR2 SYDVKM. CDR3 length: 13 residues. Trimming pared 4 bases from V and 6 bases from J, leaving 12 bases between. Donors came from a validation cohort of over a hundred subjects, distinct from the first 666-subject cohort. A word on this clone: Its antigen remains unidentified.

The sequencing input was PBMCs. This rearrangement joins TRBV28 to TRBJ1-1; D is undetermined. The TCR comes from a woman in her late teens or twenties in good health and CMV-seropositive. CDR3 DNA: TGTGCCAGCAGTTCCGAACCGGTCCCTGAAGCTTTCTTT. Protein sequence: CASSSEPVPEAFF.